One and the same sample provided the 23 T cell receptor beta chains below, sequenced in a study of blood T cell repertoires in COVID-19. The table came from immunoSEQ multiplex PCR; TCRdb's copy has only in-frame clones and leaves some out. The sample comprises 140,000 or so clones, approximately 82% of which are singletons, and roughly 10% rests with the top ten. Specimen: peripheral blood. All receptors come from a man aged 60 to 75 with active or convalescent COVID-19.

V gene TRBV6-5 combines with J gene TRBJ2-7; possible D gene TRBD1, 6 bases. The germline V gene has CDR1 MNHEY and CDR2 SVGAGI. The length of the CDR3 is 14 residues. Trimming removed 6 bases at V and 3 bases at J, with 15 bases between. The CDR3 spells CASREDRVDYEQYV. Written as DNA, the CDR3 is TGTGCCAGCAGGGAGGACAGAGTTGACTACGAGCAGTACGTC.

This clone has only one observation. The J gene is TRBJ2-5, the V gene TRBV19, with a possible D match to TRBD2 (6 bases). In germline, CDR1 is LNHDA, CDR2 SQIVND (reference sequence). This CDR3 is built from 17 residues. V shed 4 bases and J shed 2 bases, with 20 bases lying between them. The CDR3 protein is CASSKVLGEATQETQYF. The CDR3 DNA reads TGTGCCAGTAGTAAGGTTTTGGGGGAGGCCACACAAGAGACCCAGTACTTC.

The J gene is TRBJ1-1, the V gene TRBV24-1, with TRBD1 as a possible D gene (6 bases). CDR1 and CDR2 from the germline V gene are KGHDR and SFDVKD. The V end was cut by 5 bases, the J end by 1 base, with 13 bases between. This CDR3 region has 15 residues. CDR3 nucleotide sequence: TGTGCCACCAGTGCGGGGGGCTCCTCGAACACTGAAGCTTTCTTT. It specifies CATSAGGSSNTEAFF.

There are a few counts of this clone. V usage is TRBV6-5 and J usage is TRBJ1-1; D possibly corresponds to TRBD1 (5 bases). The length of the CDR3 is 14 residues. V was shortened by 4 bases and J by 0 bases, with 9 bases between the two germline ends. The germline CDR1 and CDR2 sequences are MNHEY and SVGAGI. The CDR3 is CASSLAGMNTEAFF. DNA of the CDR3: TGTGCCAGCAGTTTGGCAGGGATGAACACTGAAGCTTTCTTT.

The chain links TRBV5-6 to TRBJ1-4; the D is unclear. Germline V gene lookup returns CDR1 SGHDT and CDR2 YYEEEE. The V and J ends lost 4 bases and 4 bases respectively, with 11 bases between them. The CDR3 has 14 residues. DNA for the CDR3: TGTGCCAGCAGCCTCCATCCGGTTAATGAAAAACTGTTTTTT. Translated: CASSLHPVNEKLFF.

This clone showed up just a few times. The chain is built from TRBV6-5 and TRBJ1-3; 8 bases are a match to TRBD1. Germline V gene lookup returns CDR1 MNHEY and CDR2 SVGAGI. V was clipped by 5 bases and J by 2 bases; unmatched bases: 5. The length of the CDR3 is 15 residues. The DNA of the CDR3 is TGTGCCAGCAGTCCAATGACAGGGGCTGGAAACACCATATATTTT. Amino acid sequence: CASSPMTGAGNTIYF.

This clone has only a few counts. This chain joins TRBV25-1 and TRBJ1-1, with D unresolved. The CDR3 consists of 15 residues. The V end lost 2 bases, the J end lost 0 bases, and 10 bases lay between the germline ends. Germline values: CDR1 MGHDK, CDR2 SYGVNS. CDR3 region: CASSEGGKMNTEAFF. The CDR3 DNA follows: TGTGCCAGCAGTGAAGGAGGCAAGATGAACACTGAAGCTTTCTTT.

The chain links TRBV6-2 or TRBV6-3 to TRBJ2-1; 9 nucleotides match TRBD2. Germline V lookup: CDR1 MNHEY, CDR2 SVGEGT. This CDR3 contains 14 residues. Losses at the gene ends were 5 bases for V and 4 bases for J; bases not matched to a gene: 3. CDR3 sequence reads: CASSRAGGYNEQFF. The DNA of the CDR3 is TGTGCCAGCAGTCGAGCGGGGGGTTACAATGAGCAGTTCTTC.

The rearrangement links TRBV7-2 to TRBJ2-3; TRBD1 matches 10 bases. Germline trimming cut 5 bases from V and 1 base from J; bases unmatched to any gene: 0. CDR1 is SGHTA, CDR2 FQGNSA, per germline. This CDR3 comprises 14 residues. CDR3 nucleotide sequence: TGTGCCAGCAGCGGGACAGGGGGCACAGATACGCAGTATTTT. This sequence encodes CASSGTGGTDTQYF. The full variable domain, its missing parts supplied by reference TRBV7-2 and TRBJ2-3, is GAGVSQSPSNKVTEKGKDVELRCDPISGHTALYWYRQSLGQGLEFLIYFQGNSAPDKSGLPSDRFSAERTGGSVSTLTIQRTQQEDSAVYLCASSGTGGTDTQYFGPGTRLTVL.

The rearrangement uses TRBV28 and TRBJ1-2; 9 bases are shared with TRBD1. V dropped 5 bases and J dropped 4; count of bases not matched to a gene: 11. Germline lookup yields CDR1 MDHEN and CDR2 SYDVKM. The CDR3 runs to 16 residues. The CDR3 protein is CASSAGTGGWSYGYTF. The DNA for the CDR3 is TGTGCCAGCAGTGCGGGAACAGGGGGCTGGTCCTATGGCTACACCTTC.

The chain combines TRBV29-1 with TRBJ2-1; TRBD2 matches 7 bases. The CDR3 spans 17 residues. The ends lost 1 base at V and 0 bases at J; junction bases unmatched: 9. In germline, CDR1 is SQVTM, CDR2 ANQGSEA. The CDR3 loop reads CSVEVDWGGSSYNEQFF. Here the CDR3 DNA reads TGCAGCGTTGAAGTCGATTGGGGCGGGAGCTCCTACAATGAGCAGTTCTTC.

This clone was seen only a few times. The chain joins TRBV19 to TRBJ2-2, with D perhaps TRBD1 (6 bases). In germline, CDR1 is LNHDA, CDR2 SQIVND (reference sequence). Trimming stripped 5 bases from V and 7 bases from J, with 17 bases between. The length of the CDR3 is 15 residues. This CDR3 is CASSLKPQGNGELFF. The CDR3, as DNA: TGTGCCAGTAGTCTGAAACCACAGGGAAACGGGGAGCTGTTTTTT.

This clone has a single count. The chain recombines TRBV6-5 with TRBJ2-1; 14 bases are shared with TRBD2. The CDR3 is 15 amino acids. The germline V gene encodes CDR1 MNHEY and CDR2 SVGAGI. The J segment lost 7 bases and the V segment lost 3 bases, leaving 2 bases of the junction unmatched. The CDR3 here is CASSYWTSGRNEQFF. CDR3 coding DNA: TGTGCCAGCAGTTATTGGACTAGCGGGAGGAATGAGCAGTTCTTC.

This clone turned up a few times. The V and J genes are TRBV12-5 and TRBJ2-5; a possible D gene is TRBD1 (6 bases). Germline loops: CDR1 LGHNT, CDR2 FRNRAP. V lost 3 bases and J 1 base, leaving 9 bases between the germline ends. The CDR3 length is 14 residues. Here the CDR3 DNA reads TGTGCTAGTGGTTTTGGACAGCTCCAAGAGACCCAGTACTTC. Its translation is CASGFGQLQETQYF.

This chain connects TRBV28 to TRBJ2-1; 8 nucleotides match TRBD1. V shed 5 bases, J shed 6 bases, and the junction held 9 bases outside the gene matches. The V gene's germline CDR1 is MDHEN and CDR2 SYDVKM. The CDR3 has 15 residues. CDR3 in amino acids: CASSLAGTGANEQFF. DNA for the CDR3: TGTGCCAGCAGTCTAGCCGGGACAGGAGCCAATGAGCAGTTCTTC.

This rearrangement joins TRBV25-1 to TRBJ1-1; a weak D match, TRBD1 (5 bases). V shed 8 bases and J shed 1 base, with 8 bases lying between them. CDR3 size: 12 residues. The germline gives CDR1 MGHDK, CDR2 SYGVNS. CDR3 loop: CASGRGNTEAFF. CDR3 bases: TGTGCCAGCGGGAGGGGGAACACTGAAGCTTTCTTT.

This chain links TRBV18 with TRBJ1-1; no clear D gene. Germline CDR1 and CDR2: KGHSH and LQKENI. The CDR3 spans 13 residues. V lost 1 base to trimming and J lost 7 bases, with 10 bases between them. The CDR3 DNA follows: TGTGCCAGCTCACCACTTCGGGAGGGTGAAGCTTTCTTT. Protein product: CASSPLREGEAFF.

In regard to this clone: Other DNA sequences within the sample encode an identical CDR3. The rearrangement links TRBV3-1 (or the pseudogene TRBV3-2) to TRBJ1-2; no reliable D call. The V end lost 1 base, the J end lost 4 bases, and 4 bases lay between the germline ends. Germline V gives CDR1 LGHDT, CDR2 YNNKEL (reference sequence). The CDR3 is 12 amino acids. CDR3 in DNA: TGTGCCAGCAGCCAAGTTCGCTATGGCTACACCTTC. Protein: CASSQVRYGYTF.

This clone was observed a few times. This chain joins TRBV10-3 and TRBJ1-1, with D perhaps matching TRBD1 (5 bases). Germline CDR1 and CDR2: ENHRY and SYGVKD. The CDR3 extends over 12 amino acids. V was trimmed by 3 bases and J by 8 bases, leaving 10 bases between them. Here the CDR3 reads CAISEDSLEAFF. CDR3 sequence (DNA): TGTGCCATCAGTGAAGACAGCTTGGAAGCTTTCTTT.

This clone was seen more than once but under ten times. The genes are TRBV18 and TRBJ2-7; 9 bases align to TRBD1. V was clipped by 3 bases and J by 7 bases; unmatched bases: 10. The CDR3 totals 15 residues. Germline CDR1 reads KGHSH; CDR2 reads LQKENI. The CDR3 nucleotides are TGTGCCAGCTCACCCGGACAGGGGTCGATGTGGGAGCAGTACTTC. It codes for CASSPGQGSMWEQYF.

V is TRBV27 and J is TRBJ2-7, with TRBD1 identical over 11 bases. The CDR3 totals 17 residues. Germline loops: CDR1 MNHEY, CDR2 SMNVEV (reference sequence). After removal of 8 bases from V and 2 bases from J, the junction contained 14 bases not matched to a gene. The CDR3 here is CASRGAPGQGVPYEQYV. CDR3 in DNA: TGTGCCAGCCGTGGGGCACCGGGACAGGGGGTGCCCTACGAGCAGTACGTC.

V is TRBV7-8 and J is TRBJ2-7, with 14 bases fitting TRBD2. The germline V gene has CDR1 SGHVS and CDR2 FQNEAQ. The CDR3 length is 14 residues. The V gene end was trimmed by 8 bases and the J gene end by 6 bases; junction bases not matched to a gene: 6. The CDR3 here is CASETGTSGSEQYV. CDR3 DNA: TGTGCCAGCGAGACCGGGACTAGCGGGAGCGAGCAGTACGTC.

The chain is built from TRBV6-2 or TRBV6-3 and TRBJ2-3; 8 nucleotides align to TRBD1. The CDR3 runs to 15 residues. Germline-derived CDR1 and CDR2 are MNHEY and SVGEGT. V dropped 7 bases and J dropped 4; count of bases not matched to a gene: 10. The CDR3 DNA is TGTGCCAGCAACCCCGCGACAGGGGTTGCAGATACGCAGTATTTT. This translates into CASNPATGVADTQYF.